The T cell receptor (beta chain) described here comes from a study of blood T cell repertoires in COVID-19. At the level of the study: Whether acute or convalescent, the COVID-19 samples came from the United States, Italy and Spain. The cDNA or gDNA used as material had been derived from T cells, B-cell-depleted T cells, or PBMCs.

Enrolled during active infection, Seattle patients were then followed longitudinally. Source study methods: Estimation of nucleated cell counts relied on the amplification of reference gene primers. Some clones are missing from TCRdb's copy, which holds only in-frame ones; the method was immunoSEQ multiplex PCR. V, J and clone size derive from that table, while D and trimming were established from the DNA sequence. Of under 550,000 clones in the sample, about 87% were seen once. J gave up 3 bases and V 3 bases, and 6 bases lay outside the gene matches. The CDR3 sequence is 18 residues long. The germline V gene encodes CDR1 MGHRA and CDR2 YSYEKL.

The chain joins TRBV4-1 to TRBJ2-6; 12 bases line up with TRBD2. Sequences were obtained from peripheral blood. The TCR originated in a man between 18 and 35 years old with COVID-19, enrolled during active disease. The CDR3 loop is CASSQLTSGSFGANVLTF. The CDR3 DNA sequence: TGCGCCAGCAGCCAGCTGACTAGCGGGAGCTTTGGGGCCAACGTCCTGACTTTC.